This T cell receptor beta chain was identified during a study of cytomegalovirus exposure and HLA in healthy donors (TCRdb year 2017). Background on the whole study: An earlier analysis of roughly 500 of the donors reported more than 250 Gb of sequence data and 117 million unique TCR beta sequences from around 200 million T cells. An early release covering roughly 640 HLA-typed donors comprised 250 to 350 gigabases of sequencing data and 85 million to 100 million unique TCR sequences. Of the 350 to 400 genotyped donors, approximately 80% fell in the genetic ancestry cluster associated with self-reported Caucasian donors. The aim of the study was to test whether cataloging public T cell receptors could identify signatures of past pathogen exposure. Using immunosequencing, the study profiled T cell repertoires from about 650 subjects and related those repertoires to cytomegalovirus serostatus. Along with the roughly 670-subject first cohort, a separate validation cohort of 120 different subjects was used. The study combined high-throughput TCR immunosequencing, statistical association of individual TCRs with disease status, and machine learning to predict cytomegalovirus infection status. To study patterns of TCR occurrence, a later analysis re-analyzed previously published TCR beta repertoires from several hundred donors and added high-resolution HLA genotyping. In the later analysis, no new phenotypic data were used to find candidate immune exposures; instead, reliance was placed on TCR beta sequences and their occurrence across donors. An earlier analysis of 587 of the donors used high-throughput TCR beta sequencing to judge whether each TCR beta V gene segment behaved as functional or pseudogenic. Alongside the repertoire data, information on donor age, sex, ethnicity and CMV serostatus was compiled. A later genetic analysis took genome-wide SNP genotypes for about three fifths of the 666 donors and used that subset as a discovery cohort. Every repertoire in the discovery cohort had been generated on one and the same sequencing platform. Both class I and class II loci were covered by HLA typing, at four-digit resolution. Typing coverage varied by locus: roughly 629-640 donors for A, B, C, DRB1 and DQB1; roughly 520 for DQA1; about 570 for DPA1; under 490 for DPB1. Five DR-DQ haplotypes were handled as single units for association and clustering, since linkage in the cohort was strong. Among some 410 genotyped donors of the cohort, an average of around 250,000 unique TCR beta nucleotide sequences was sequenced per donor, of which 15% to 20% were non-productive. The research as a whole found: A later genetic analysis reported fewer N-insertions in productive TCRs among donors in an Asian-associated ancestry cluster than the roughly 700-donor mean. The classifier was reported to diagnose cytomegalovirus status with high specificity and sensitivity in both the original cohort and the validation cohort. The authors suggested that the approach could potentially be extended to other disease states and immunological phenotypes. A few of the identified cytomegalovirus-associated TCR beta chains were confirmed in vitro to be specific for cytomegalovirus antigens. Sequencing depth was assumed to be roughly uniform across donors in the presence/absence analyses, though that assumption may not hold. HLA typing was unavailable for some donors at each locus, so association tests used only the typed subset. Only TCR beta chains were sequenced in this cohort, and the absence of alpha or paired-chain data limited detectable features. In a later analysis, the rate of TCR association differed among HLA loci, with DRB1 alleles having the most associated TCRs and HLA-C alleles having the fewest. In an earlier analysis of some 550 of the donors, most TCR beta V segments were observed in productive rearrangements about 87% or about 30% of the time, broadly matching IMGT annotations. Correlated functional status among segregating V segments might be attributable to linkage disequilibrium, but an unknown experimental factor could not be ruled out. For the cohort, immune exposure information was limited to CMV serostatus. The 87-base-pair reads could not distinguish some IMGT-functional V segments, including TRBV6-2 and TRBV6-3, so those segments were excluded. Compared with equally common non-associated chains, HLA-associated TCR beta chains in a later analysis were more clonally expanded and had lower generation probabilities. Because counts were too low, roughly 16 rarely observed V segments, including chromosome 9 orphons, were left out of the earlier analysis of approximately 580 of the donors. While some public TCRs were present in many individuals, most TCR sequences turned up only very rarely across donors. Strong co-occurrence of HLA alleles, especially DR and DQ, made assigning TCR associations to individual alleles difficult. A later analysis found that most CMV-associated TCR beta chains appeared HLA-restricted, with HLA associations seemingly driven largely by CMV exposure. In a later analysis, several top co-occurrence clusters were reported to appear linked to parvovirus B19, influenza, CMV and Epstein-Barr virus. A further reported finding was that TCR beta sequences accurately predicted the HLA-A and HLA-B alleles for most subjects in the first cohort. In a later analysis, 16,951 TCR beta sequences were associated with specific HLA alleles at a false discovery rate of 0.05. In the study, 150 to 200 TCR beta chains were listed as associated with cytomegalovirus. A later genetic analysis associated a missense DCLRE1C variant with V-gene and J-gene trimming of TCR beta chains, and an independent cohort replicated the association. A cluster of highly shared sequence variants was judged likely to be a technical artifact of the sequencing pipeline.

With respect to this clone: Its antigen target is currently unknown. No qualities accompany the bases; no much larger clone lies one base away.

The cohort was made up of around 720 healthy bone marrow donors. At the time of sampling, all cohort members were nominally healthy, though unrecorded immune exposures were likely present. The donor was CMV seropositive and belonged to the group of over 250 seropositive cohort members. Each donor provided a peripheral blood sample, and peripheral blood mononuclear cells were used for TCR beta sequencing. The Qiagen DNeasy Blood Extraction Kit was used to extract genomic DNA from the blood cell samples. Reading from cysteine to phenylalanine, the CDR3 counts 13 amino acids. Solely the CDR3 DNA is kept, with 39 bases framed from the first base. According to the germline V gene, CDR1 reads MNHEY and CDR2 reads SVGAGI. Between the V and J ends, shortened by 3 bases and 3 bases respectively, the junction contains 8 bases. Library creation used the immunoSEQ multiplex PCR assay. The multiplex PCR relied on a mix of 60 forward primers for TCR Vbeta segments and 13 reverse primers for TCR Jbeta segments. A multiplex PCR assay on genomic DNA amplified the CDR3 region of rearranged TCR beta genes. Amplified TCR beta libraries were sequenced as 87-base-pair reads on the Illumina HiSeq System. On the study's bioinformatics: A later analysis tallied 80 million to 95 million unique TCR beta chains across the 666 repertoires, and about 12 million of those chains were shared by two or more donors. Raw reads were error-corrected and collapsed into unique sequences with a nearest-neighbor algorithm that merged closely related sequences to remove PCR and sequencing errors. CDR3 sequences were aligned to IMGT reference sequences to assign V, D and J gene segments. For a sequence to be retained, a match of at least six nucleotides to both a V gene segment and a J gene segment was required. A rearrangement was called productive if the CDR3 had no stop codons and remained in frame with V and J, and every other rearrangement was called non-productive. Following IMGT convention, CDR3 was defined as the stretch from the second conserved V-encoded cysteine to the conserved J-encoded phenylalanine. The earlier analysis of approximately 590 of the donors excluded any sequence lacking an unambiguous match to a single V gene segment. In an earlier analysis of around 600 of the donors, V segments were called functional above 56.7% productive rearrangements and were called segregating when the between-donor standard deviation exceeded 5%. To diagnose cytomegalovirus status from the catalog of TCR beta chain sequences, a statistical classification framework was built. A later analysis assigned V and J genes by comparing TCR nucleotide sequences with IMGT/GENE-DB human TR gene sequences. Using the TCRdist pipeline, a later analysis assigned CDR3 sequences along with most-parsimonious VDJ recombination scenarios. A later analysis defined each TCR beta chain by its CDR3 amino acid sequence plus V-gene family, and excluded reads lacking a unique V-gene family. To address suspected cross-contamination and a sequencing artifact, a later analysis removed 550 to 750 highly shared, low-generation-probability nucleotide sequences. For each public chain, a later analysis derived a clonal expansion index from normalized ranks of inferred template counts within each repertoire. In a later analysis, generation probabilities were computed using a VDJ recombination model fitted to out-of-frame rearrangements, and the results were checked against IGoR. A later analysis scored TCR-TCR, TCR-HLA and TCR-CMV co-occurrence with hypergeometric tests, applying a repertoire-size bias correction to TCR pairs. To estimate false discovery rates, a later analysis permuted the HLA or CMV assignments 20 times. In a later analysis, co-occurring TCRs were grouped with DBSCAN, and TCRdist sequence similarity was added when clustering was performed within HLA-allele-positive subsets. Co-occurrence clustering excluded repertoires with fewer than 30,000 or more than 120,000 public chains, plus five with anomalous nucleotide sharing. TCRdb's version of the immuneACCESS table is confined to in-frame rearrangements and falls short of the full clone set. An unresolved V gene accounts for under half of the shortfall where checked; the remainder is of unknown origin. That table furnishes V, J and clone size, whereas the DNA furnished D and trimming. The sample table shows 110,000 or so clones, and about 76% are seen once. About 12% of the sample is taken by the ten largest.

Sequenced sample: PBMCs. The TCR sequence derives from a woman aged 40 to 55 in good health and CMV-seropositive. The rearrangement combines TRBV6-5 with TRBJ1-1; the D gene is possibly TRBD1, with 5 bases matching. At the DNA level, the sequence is TGTGCCAGCAGTTATATAGGGGACACTGAAGCTTTCTTT. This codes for CASSYIGDTEAFF.